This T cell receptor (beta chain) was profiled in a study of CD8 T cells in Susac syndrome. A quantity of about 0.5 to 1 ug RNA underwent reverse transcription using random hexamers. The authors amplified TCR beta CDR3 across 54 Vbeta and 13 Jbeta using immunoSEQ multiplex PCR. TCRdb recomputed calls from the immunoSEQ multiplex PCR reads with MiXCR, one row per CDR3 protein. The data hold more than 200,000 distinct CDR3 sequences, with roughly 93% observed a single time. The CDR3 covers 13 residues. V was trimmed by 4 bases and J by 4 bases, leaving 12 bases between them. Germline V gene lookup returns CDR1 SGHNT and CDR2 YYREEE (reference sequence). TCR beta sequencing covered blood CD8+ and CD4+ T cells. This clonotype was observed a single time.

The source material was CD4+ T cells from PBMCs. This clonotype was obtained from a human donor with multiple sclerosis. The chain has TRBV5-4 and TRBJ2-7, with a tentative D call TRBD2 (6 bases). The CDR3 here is CASSLPGVYEQYF. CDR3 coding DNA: TGTGCCAGCAGCCTCCCGGGGGTATACGAGCAGTACTTC.